This section outlines one T cell receptor (beta chain) sequence together with its context. Antigen specificity is unknown. CDR3 size: 14 residues. V dropped 4 bases and J dropped 7 bases, with 11 bases sitting between them. The V gene's germline CDR1 is KGHSH and CDR2 LQKENI. The data stem from a study of cytotoxic CD8 clonotypes in ibrutinib-treated CLL. Study outcomes and limitations: Under therapy, public clonotypes either contracted or stayed stable, and they were uncommon.

Sequenced by immunoSEQ multiplex PCR; TCRdb stores in-frame clones only, minus some. The profile covers hundreds of thousands of clones, with about 61% appearing a single time and approximately 6% taken by the ten largest. The chain has TRBV18 and TRBJ1-6, with a weak D call TRBD1 (5 bases). Here the sequenced sample was PBMCs, taken after 36 months of ibrutinib treatment. This sequence originates from a human donor with chronic lymphocytic leukemia. The CDR3: CASSRGPPNSPLHF. The CDR3 DNA follows: TGTGCCAGCTCACGGGGCCCGCCAAATTCACCCCTCCACTTT. Looking up the rest from reference TRBV18 and TRBJ1-6 gives the full variable domain: NAGVMQNPRHLVRRRGQEARLRCSPMKGHSHVYWYRQLPEEGLKFMVYLQKENIIDESGMPKERFSAEFPKEGPSILRIQQVVRGDSAAYFCASSRGPPNSPLHFGNGTRLTVT.